The sequence of this TCR beta chain was determined in a study of identical twins. Germline loops: CDR1 SGHRS, CDR2 YFSETQ. V lost 3 bases to trimming and J lost 8 bases, with 11 bases between them. The CDR3 length is 12 residues. This clonotype was counted many times. The antigen remains undetermined. Study-level findings and limits: The study drew conclusions from cross-sectional statistical analysis, not from following the same donors.

TCRdb called the 5' RACE reads again in MiXCR, with one record for every CDR3 protein. The sample consists of hundreds of thousands of distinct CDR3 sequences, 15% to 20% of them appearing once. The sample also formed part of further work on T cells expressing NK-cell markers.

The chain carries TRBV5-1 and TRBJ1-2, with a possible D match to TRBD1 (5 bases). The sequence came from a woman aged 18-35 years in good health. Sequencing was carried out using PBMCs. The CDR3 nucleotides read TGCGCCAGCAGCTCCCCTGGGGGAGGCTACACCTTC. It specifies CASSSPGGGYTF.